Below, 4 T cell receptor beta chains from the same sample are listed, as sequenced in a study of blood T cell repertoires in COVID-19. The assay was immunoSEQ multiplex PCR, and TCRdb's table has in-frame clones only and misses some. Counted here are 300,000 or so clones, around 86% occurring once; the ten biggest clones make up about 1.2%. Source material: peripheral blood. The receptors shown here come from a man aged 65 to 79 with acute or convalescent COVID-19.

The gene calls are TRBV7-9 and TRBJ2-3; the match to TRBD1 covers 9 bases. The J segment lost 6 bases and the V segment lost 2 bases, leaving 6 bases of the junction unmatched. Germline values: CDR1 SEHNR, CDR2 FQNEAQ (reference sequence). This CDR3 contains 15 residues. CDR3 sequence (DNA): TGTGCCAGCAGCTTAACCGGGACAGGGATGGATACGCAGTATTTT. Amino acid sequence: CASSLTGTGMDTQYF.

The genes are TRBV7-2 and TRBJ2-5; TRBD2 is a possible D gene (6 bases). Trimming pared 2 bases from V and 1 base from J, leaving 17 bases between. This CDR3 spans 17 amino acids. Looked up from germline, CDR1 is SGHTA and CDR2 is FQGNSA. The CDR3 reads CASSLSTGGSGQETQYF. The CDR3 coding sequence is TGTGCCAGCAGCTTAAGTACGGGTGGTAGCGGCCAAGAGACCCAGTACTTC.

This rearrangement joins TRBV5-5 to TRBJ2-7; 7 bases match TRBD1. Germline lookup yields CDR1 SGHKS and CDR2 YYEKEE (reference sequence). The CDR3 extends over 16 amino acids. With 4 bases clipped from V and 2 bases from J, the junction kept 12 bases outside the gene matches. CDR3 sequence: CASSVDRDNPTYEQYF. CDR3 bases: TGTGCCAGCAGCGTAGACAGGGATAACCCAACCTACGAGCAGTACTTC.

This chain links TRBV3-1 (or the pseudogene TRBV3-2) with TRBJ2-1; 10 bases match TRBD2. The CDR3 loop spans 16 amino acids. Germline trimming cut 4 bases from V and 3 bases from J; bases unmatched to any gene: 6. Germline loops: CDR1 LGHDT, CDR2 YNNKEL (reference sequence). Written as DNA, the CDR3 is TGTGCCAGCAGCCCCCGGTTAGCGGGGGGCTACAATGAGCAGTTCTTC. Translation gives CASSPRLAGGYNEQFF.